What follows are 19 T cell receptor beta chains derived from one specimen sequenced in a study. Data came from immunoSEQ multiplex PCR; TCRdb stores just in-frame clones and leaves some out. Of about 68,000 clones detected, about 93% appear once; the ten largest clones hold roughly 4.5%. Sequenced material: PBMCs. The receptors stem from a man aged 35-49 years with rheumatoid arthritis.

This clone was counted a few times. The CDR3 nucleotides are TGTGCCAGTACCCCTGGACATGCCAATTCACCCCTCCACTTT. Translating it yields CASTPGHANSPLHF. The chain is built from TRBV19 and TRBJ1-6; TRBD1 is a possible D gene (5 bases). The CDR3 is 14 amino acids. Trimming cost V 7 bases and J 7 bases, with 14 bases left between them. Per the germline V gene, CDR1 is LNHDA and CDR2 is SQIVND (reference sequence).

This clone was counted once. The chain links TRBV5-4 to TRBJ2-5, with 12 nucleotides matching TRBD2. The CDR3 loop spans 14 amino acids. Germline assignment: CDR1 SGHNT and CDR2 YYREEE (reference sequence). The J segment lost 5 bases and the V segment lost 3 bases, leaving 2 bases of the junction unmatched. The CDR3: CASSSSGGAETQYF. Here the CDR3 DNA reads TGTGCCAGCAGCTCTAGCGGGGGGGCGGAGACCCAGTACTTC.

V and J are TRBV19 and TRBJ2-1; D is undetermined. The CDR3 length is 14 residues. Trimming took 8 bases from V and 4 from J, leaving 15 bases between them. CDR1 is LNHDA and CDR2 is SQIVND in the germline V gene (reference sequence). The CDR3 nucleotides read TGTGCCAGTTCCCCACCTGGCCTTTACAATGAGCAGTTCTTC. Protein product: CASSPPGLYNEQFF.

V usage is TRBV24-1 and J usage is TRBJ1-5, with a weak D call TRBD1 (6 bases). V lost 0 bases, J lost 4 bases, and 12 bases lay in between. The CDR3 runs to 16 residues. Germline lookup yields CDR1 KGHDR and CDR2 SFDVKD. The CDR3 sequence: CATSDLGEGGNQPQHF. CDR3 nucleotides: TGTGCCACCAGTGATTTGGGGGAGGGGGGGAATCAGCCCCAGCATTTT.

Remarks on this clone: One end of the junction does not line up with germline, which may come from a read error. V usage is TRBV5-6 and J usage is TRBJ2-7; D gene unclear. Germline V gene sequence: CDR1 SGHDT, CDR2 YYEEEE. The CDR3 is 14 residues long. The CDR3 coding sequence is TGTGCCAGCAGCTCTGAATACAGACGCCACGAGCAGTATTTC. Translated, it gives CASSSEYRRHEQYF.

The CDR3 loop reads CASRPTGAGGYTF. The CDR3 DNA reads as TGCGCCAGCAGACCGACAGGGGCTGGTGGCTACACCTTC. This chain links TRBV5-1 with TRBJ1-2; TRBD1 aligns across 8 bases. Unmatched junction bases numbered 7, after V lost 5 bases and J lost 7 bases. The CDR3 runs to 13 residues. The germline CDR1 and CDR2 sequences are SGHRS and YFSETQ.

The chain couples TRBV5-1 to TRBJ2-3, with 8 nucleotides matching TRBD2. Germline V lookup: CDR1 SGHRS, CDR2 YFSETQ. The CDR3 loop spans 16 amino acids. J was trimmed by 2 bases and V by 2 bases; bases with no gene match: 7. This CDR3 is CASSFTSGKLTDTQYF. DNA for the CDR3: TGCGCCAGCAGCTTCACTAGCGGCAAGCTCACAGATACGCAGTATTTT.

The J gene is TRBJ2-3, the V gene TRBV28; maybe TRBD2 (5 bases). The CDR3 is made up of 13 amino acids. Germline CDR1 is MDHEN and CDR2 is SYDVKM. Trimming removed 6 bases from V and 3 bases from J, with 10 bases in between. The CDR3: CASRPSGTDTQYF. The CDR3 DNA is TGTGCCAGCAGACCCTCGGGGACAGATACGCAGTATTTT.

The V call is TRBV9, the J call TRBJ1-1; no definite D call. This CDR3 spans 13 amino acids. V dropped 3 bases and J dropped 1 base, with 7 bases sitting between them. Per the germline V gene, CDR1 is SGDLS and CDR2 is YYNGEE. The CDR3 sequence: CASSESGNTEAFF. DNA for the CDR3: TGTGCCAGCAGCGAAAGTGGGAACACTGAAGCTTTCTTT. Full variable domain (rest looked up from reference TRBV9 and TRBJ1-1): DSGVTQTPKHLITATGQRVTLRCSPRSGDLSVYWYQQSLDQGLQFLIQYYNGEERAKGNILERFSAQQFPDLHSELNLSSLELGDSALYFCASSESGNTEAFFGQGTRLTVV.

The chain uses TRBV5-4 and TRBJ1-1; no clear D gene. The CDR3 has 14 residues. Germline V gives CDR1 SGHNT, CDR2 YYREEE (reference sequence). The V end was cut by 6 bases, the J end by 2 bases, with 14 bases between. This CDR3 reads CASTPRGSNTEAFF. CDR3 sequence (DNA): TGTGCCAGCACCCCGCGAGGGTCCAACACTGAAGCTTTCTTT.

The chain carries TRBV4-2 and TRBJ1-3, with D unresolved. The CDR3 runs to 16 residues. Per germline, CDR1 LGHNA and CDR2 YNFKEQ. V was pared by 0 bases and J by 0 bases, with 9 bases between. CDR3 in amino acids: CASSQDSTSSGNTIYF. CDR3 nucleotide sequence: TGTGCCAGCAGCCAAGATAGCACAAGCTCTGGAAACACCATATATTTT.

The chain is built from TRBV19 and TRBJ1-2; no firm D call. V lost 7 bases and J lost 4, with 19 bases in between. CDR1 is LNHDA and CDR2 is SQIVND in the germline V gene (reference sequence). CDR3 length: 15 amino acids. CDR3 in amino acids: CASIQTPGGSYGYTF. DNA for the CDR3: TGTGCCAGTATCCAGACCCCAGGCGGATCCTATGGCTACACCTTC. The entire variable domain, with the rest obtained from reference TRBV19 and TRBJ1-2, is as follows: DGGITQSPKYLFRKEGQNVTLSCEQNLNHDAMYWYRQDPGQGLRLIYYSQIVNDFQKGDIAEGYSVSREKKESFPLTVTSAQKNPTAFYLCASIQTPGGSYGYTFGSGTRLTVV.

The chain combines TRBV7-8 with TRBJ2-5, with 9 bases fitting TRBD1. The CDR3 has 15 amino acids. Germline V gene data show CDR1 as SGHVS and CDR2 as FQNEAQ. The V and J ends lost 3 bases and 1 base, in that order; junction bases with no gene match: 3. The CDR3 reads CASSFLDRGQETQYF. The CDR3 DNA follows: TGTGCCAGCAGCTTCCTGGACAGGGGCCAAGAGACCCAGTACTTC.

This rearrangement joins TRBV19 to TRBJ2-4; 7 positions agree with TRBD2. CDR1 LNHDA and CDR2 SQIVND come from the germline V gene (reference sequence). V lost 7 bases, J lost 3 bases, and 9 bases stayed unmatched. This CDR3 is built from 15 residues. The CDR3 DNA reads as TGTGCCAGTACCCCGGGGGGAGTGGTCAAAAACATTCAGTACTTC. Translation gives CASTPGGVVKNIQYF.

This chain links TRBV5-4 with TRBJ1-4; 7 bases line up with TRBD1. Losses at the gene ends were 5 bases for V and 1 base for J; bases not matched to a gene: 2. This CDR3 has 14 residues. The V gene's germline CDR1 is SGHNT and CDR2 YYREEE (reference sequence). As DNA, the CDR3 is TGTGCCAGCAGAGGGGACAGAACTAATGAAAAACTGTTTTTT. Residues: CASRGDRTNEKLFF.

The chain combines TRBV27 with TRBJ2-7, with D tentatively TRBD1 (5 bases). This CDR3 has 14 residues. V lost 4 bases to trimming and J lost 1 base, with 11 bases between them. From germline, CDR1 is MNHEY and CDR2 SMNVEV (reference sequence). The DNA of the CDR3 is TGTGCCAGCAGTTGGGGTCCAGGGTCCTACGAGCAGTACTTC. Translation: CASSWGPGSYEQYF.

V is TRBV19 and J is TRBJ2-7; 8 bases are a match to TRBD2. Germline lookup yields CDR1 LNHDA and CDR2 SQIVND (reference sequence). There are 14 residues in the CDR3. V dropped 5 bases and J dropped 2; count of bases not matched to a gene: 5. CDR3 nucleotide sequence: TGTGCCAGTAGTCGGACTAGCCAGACCTACGAGCAGTACTTC. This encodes CASSRTSQTYEQYF.

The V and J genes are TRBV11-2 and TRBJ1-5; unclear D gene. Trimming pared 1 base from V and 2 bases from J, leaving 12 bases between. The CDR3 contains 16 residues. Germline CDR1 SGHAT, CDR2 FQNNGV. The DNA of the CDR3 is TGTGCCAGCAGCTTAGGGGCAGCCCGGGGCAATCAGCCCCAGCATTTT. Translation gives CASSLGAARGNQPQHF.

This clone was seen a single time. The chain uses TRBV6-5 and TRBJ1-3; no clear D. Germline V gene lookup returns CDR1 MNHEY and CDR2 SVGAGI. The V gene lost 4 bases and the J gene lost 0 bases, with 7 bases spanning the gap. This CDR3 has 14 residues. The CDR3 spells CASSLQDSGNTIYF. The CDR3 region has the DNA TGTGCCAGCAGTTTACAAGACTCTGGAAACACCATATATTTT.